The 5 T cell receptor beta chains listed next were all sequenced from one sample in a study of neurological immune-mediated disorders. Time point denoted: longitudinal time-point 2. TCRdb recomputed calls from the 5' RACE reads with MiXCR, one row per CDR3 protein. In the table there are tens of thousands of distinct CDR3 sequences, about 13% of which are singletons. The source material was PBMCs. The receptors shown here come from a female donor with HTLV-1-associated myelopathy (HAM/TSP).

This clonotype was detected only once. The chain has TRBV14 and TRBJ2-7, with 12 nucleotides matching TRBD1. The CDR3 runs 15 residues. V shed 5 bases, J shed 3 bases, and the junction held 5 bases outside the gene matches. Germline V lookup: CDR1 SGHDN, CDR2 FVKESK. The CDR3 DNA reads TGTGCCAGCAGCGAAGGGACAGGGGGCTTCTACGAGCAGTACTTC. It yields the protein CASSEGTGGFYEQYF.

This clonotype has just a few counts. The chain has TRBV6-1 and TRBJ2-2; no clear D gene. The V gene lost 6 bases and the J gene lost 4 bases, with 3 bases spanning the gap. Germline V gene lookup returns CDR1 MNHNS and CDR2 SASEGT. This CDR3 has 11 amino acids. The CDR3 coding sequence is TGTGCCAGCAGATTCACCGGGGAGCTGTTTTTT. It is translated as CASRFTGELFF.

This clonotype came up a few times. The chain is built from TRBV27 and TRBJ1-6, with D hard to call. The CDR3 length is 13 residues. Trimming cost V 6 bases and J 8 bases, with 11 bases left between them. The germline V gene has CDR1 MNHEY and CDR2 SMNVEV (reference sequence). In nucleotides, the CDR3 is TGTGCCAGCAGCCTAGGTATGGATTCACCCCTCCACTTT. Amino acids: CASSLGMDSPLHF.

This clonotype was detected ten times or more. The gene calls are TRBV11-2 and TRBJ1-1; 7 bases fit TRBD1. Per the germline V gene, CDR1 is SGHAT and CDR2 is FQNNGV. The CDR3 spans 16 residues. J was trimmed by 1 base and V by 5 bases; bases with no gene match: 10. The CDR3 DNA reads TGTGCCAGCAGCGCCAGACTACAGGGGACGAACACTGAAGCTTTCTTT. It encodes CASSARLQGTNTEAFF.

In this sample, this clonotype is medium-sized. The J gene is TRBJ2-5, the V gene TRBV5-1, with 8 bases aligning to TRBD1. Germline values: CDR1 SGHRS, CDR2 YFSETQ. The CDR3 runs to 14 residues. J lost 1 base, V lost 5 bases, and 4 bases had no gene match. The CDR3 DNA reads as TGCGCCAGCAGTCTGACAGGGGTCCAAGAGACCCAGTACTTC. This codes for CASSLTGVQETQYF.